This paragraph reports one T cell receptor (beta chain). Its cognate antigen is unknown. This record belongs to a study of cytomegalovirus exposure and HLA in healthy donors. Study results and caveats: Researchers reported that three CMV-associated chains were confirmed in vitro as CMV antigen-specific. Later analysis suggested most CMV-associated TCR beta chains were HLA-restricted.

Germline V gene sequence: CDR1 MNHEY, CDR2 SMNVEV (reference sequence). V gave up 5 bases and J gave up 6 bases; unmatched junction bases: 7. This CDR3 has 15 amino acids. Healthy donors of bone marrow made up the group. The PCR used 60 Vbeta and 13 Jbeta primers. Some clones are missing from TCRdb's copy, which holds only in-frame ones; the method was immunoSEQ multiplex PCR. The data hold about 140,000 clones, with approximately 77% observed a single time. Material for sequencing was PBMCs. This sequence originates from a man aged 25-45 years in good health and CMV-seronegative. The V call is TRBV27, the J call TRBJ1-5; 10 bases are a match to TRBD1. CDR3: CASSTTGGASQPQHF. The DNA for the CDR3 is TGTGCCAGCAGTACGACAGGGGGCGCGTCTCAGCCCCAGCATTTT.